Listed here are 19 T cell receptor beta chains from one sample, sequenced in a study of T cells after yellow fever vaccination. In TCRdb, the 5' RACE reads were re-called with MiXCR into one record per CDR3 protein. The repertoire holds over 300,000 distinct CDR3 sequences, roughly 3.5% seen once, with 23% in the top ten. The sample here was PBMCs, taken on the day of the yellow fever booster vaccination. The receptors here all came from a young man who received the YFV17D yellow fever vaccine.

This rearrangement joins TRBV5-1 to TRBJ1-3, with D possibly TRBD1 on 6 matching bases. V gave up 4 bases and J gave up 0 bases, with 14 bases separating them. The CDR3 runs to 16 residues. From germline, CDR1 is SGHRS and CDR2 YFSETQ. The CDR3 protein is CASSGAGALSGNTIYF. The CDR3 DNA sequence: TGCGCCAGCAGCGGCGCAGGGGCCCTCTCTGGAAACACCATATATTTT.

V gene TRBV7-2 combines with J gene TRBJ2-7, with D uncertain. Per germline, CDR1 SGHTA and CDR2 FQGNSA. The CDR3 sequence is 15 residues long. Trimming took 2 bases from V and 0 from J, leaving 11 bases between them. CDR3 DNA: TGTGCCAGCAGCTTACGAGTGGGAAGCTCCTACGAGCAGTACGTC. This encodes CASSLRVGSSYEQYV.

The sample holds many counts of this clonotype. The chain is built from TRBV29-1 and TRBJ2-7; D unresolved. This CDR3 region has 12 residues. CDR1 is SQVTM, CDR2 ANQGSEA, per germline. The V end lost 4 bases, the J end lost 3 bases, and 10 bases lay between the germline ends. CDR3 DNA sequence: TGCAGCGTTGGAGAGGACGGCTACGAGCAGTACTTC. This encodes CSVGEDGYEQYF.

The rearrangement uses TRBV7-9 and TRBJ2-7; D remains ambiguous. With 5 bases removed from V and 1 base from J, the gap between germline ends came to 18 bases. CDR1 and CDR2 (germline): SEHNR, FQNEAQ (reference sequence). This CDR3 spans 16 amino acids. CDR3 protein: CASSIFPPDSSYEQYF. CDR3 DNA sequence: TGTGCCAGCAGCATCTTCCCACCCGATTCGTCCTACGAGCAGTACTTC.

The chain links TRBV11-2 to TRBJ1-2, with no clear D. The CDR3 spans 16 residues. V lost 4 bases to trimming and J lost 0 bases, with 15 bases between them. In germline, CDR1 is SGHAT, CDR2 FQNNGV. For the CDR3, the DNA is TGTGCCAGCAGCTCGATTTCTTGGAACTCTAACTATGGCTACACCTTC. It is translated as CASSSISWNSNYGYTF.

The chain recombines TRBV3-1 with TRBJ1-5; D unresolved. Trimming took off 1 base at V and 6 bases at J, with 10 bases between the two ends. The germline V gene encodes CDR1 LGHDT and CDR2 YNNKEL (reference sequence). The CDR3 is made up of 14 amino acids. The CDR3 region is CASSQASSGQPQHF. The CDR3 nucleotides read TGTGCCAGCAGCCAAGCTTCATCGGGTCAGCCCCAGCATTTT.

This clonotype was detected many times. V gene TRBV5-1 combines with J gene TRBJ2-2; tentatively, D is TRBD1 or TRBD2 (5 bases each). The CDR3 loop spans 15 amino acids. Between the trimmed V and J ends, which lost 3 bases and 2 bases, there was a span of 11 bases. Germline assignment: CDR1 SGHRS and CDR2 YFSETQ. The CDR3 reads CASSSPGQNTGELFF. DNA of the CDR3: TGCGCCAGCAGCTCGCCGGGGCAAAACACCGGGGAGCTGTTTTTT.

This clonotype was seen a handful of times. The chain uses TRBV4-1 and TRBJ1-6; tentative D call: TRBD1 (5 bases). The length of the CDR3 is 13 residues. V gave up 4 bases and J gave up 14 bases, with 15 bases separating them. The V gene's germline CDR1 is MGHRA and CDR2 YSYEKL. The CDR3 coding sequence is TGCGCCAGCAGCCGCCTTGGGCCGGACACCCTCCACTTT. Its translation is CASSRLGPDTLHF.

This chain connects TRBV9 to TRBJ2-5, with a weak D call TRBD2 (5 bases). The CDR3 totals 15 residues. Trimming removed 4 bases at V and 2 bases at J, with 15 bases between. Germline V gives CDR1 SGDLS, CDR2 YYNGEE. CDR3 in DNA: TGTGCCAGCAGCCCGACCCCGGGGTTACAAGAGACCCAGTACTTC. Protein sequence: CASSPTPGLQETQYF.

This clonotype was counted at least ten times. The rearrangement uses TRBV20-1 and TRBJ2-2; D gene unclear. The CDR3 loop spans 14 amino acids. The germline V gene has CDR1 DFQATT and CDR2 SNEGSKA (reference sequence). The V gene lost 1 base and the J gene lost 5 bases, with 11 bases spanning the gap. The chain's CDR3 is CSARVARGTGELFF. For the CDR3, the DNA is TGCAGTGCTAGAGTGGCCAGAGGTACCGGGGAGCTGTTTTTT.

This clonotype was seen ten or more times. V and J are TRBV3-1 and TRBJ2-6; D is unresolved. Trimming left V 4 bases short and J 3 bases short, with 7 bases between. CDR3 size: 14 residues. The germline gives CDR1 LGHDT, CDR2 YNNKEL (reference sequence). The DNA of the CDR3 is TGTGCCAGCAGCCTTAATGGTGGGGCCAACGTCCTGACTTTC. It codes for CASSLNGGANVLTF. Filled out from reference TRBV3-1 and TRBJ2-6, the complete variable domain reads DTAVSQTPKYLVTQMGNDKSIKCEQNLGHDTMYWYKQDSKKFLKIMFSYNNKELIINETVPNRFSPKSPDKAHLNLHINSLELGDSAVYFCASSLNGGANVLTFGAGSRLTVL.

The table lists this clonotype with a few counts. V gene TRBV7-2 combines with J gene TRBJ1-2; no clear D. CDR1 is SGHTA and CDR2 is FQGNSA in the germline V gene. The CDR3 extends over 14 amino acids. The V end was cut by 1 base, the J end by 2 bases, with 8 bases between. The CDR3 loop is CASSLEAGNYGYTF. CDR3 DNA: TGTGCCAGCAGCTTAGAGGCAGGCAACTATGGCTACACCTTC.

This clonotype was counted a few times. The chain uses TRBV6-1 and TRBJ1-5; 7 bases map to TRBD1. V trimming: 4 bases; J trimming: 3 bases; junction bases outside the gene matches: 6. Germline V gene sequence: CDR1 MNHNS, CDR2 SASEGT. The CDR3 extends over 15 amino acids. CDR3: CASSGLGQFNQPQHF. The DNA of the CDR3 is TGTGCCAGCAGTGGTTTGGGACAGTTCAATCAGCCCCAGCATTTT.

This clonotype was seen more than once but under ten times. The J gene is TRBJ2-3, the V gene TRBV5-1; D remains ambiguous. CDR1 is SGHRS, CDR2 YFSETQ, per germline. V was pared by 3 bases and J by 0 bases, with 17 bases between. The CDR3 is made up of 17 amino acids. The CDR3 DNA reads TGCGCCAGCAGCTCCGTCTCACCGGGTTCTAGCACAGATACGCAGTATTTT. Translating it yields CASSSVSPGSSTDTQYF.

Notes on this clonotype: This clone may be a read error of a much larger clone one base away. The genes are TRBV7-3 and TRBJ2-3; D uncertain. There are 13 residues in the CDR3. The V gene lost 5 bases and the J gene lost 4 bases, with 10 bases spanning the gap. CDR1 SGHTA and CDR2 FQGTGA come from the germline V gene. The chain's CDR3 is CASSPAYPDTQYF. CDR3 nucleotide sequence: TGTGCCAGCAGCCCCGCGTACCCAGATACGCAGTATTTT.

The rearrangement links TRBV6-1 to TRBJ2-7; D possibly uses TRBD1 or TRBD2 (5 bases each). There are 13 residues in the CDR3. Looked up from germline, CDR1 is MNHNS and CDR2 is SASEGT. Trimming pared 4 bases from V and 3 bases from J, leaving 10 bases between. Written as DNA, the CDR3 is TGTGCCAGCAGTGGGGGGATTCTCTACGAGCAGTACTTC. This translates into CASSGGILYEQYF.

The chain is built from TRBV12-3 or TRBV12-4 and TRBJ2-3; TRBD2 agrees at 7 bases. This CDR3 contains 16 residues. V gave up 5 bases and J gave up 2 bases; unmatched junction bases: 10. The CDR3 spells CASSHPRGVNTDTQYF. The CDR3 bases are TGTGCCAGCAGTCACCCACGGGGGGTCAACACAGATACGCAGTATTTT.

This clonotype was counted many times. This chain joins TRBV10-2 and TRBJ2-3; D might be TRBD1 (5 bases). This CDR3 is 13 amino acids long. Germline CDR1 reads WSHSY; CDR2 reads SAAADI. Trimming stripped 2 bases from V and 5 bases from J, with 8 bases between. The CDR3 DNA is TGCGCCAGCAGTGAGCAGGGTCAAGATACGCAGTATTTT. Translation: CASSEQGQDTQYF.

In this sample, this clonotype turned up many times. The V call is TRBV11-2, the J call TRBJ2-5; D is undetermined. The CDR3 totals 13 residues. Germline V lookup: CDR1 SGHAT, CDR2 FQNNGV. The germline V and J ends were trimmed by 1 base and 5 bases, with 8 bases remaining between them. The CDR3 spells CASSLVYRETQYF. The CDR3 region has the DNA TGTGCCAGCAGCTTAGTATACCGGGAGACCCAGTACTTC. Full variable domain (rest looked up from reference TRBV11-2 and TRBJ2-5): EAGVAQSPRYKIIEKRQSVAFWCNPISGHATLYWYQQILGQGPKLLIQFQNNGVVDDSQLPKDRFSAERLKGVDSTLKIQPAKLEDSAVYLCASSLVYRETQYFGPGTRLLVL.